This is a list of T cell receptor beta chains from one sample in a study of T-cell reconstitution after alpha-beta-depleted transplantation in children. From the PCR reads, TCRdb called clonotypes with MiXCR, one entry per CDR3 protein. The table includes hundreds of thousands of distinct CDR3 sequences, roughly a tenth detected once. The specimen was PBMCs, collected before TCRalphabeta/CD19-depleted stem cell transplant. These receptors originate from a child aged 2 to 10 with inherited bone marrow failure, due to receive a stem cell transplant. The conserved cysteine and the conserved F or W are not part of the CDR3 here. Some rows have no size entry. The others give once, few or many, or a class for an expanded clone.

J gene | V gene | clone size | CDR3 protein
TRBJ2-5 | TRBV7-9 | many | ASSLVFGGREETQY
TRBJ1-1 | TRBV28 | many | ASNLDWGGNTEAF
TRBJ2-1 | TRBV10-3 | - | AIQPGRAQNEQF
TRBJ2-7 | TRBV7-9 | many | ASSSTEPGTSGYEQY
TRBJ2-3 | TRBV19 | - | ASSIQGDTDTQY
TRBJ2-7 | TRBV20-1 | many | SASPGTFSYEQY
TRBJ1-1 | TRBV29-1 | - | SVLRAFEAF
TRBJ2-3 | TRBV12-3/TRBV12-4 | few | ASRQLAGYTDTQY
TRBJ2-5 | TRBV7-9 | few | ASVLLAGGPGETQY
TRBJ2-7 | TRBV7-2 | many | ASSFVSGNTYEQY
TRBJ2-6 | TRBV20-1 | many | SAIDSHSGANVLT
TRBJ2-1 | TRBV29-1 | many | SVEGKRESYNEQF
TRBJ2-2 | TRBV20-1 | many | SSRVGGGELF
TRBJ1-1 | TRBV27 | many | ASIGWRGRAF
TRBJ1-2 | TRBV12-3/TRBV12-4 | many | ASSLSGRKGYT
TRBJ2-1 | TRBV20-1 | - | SAIQTSGEYNEQF
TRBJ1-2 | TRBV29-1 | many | SVDLGAQGYT
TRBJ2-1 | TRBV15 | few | ATRREGRGNEQF
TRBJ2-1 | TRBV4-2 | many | ASSQDPSNNEQF
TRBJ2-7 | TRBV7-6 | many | ASSPRTWDEQY
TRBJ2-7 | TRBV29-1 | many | SVGGLAGGEQY
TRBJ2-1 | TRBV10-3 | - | AITTDREGNEQF
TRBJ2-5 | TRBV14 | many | ASSPRTGEETQY
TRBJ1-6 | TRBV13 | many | ASSLGRQGVNSPLH